The 7 T cell receptor beta chains presented below share a single source sample, sequenced in a study of T cell repertoires in cytomegalovirus infection. These TCRs' antigens remain unknown. One entry per CDR3 protein results from TCRdb running MiXCR on the reads. This table holds 55,000 to 70,000 distinct CDR3 sequences, under 25% found once. Sequenced: PBMCs, sequenced either directly or after in vitro stimulation (not recorded which). Source of these receptors: a human donor in good health (CMV status not recorded). Some clones in this sample may be carry-over from other donors' samples.

The chain employs TRBV11-2 and TRBJ2-2, with TRBD1 as a possible D gene (6 bases). The CDR3 is made up of 16 amino acids. The V end was cut by 5 bases, the J end by 0 bases, with 13 bases between. Germline V gene sequence: CDR1 SGHAT, CDR2 FQNNGV. The CDR3 DNA reads as TGTGCCAGCAGCCGGCAGCCAGGGGCGAACACCGGGGAGCTGTTTTTT. Translating it yields CASSRQPGANTGELFF.

The V call is TRBV6-2 or TRBV6-3, the J call TRBJ2-1, with 13 bases aligning to TRBD2. The ends lost 2 bases at V and 4 bases at J; junction bases unmatched: 5. This CDR3 contains 17 residues. Germline loops: CDR1 MNHEY, CDR2 SVGEGT. The CDR3: CASSYPTSGRSYNEQFF. In nucleotides, the CDR3 is TGTGCCAGCAGTTACCCGACTAGCGGGAGGTCTTACAATGAGCAGTTCTTC.

In this sample, this clonotype turned up a few times. The chain has TRBV15 and TRBJ2-2, with TRBD1 matching over 7 bases. Per germline, CDR1 LNHNV and CDR2 YYDKDF (reference sequence). CDR3 length equals 16 residues. Trimming took 1 base from V and 4 from J; bases not matched to a gene: 6. The CDR3 region has the DNA TGTGCCACCAGCAGAGGTGACAGGGCGTCCACCGGGGAGCTGTTTTTT. Translated: CATSRGDRASTGELFF.

This clonotype was observed at least ten times. The rearrangement uses TRBV11-3 and TRBJ2-5; D perhaps matches TRBD2 (5 bases). This CDR3 contains 15 residues. The germline V and J ends were trimmed by 1 base and 4 bases, with 13 bases remaining between them. CDR1 SGHNT and CDR2 YENEEA come from the germline V gene. The CDR3 nucleotides are TGTGCCAGCAGCTTAGGAAGTCACGGGGTAGAGACCCAGTACTTC. Translating gives CASSLGSHGVETQYF. Filled out from reference TRBV11-3 and TRBJ2-5, the complete variable domain reads EAGVVQSPRYKIIEKKQPVAFWCNPISGHNTLYWYLQNLGQGPELLIRYENEEAVDDSQLPKDRFSAERLKGVDSTLKIQPAELGDSAVYLCASSLGSHGVETQYFGPGTRLLVL.

The rearrangement joins TRBV2 to TRBJ2-7; TRBD1 aligns across 10 bases. The CDR3 sequence is 13 residues long. In germline, CDR1 is SNHLY, CDR2 FYNNEI. DNA for the CDR3: TGTGCCAGCAGTGAATTTCTCGGACAGGGGGTTTTTGTC. This encodes CASSEFLGQGVFV.

This clonotype was picked up many times. This rearrangement joins TRBV12-3 or TRBV12-4 to TRBJ1-1; possible D gene TRBD1, 5 bases. The CDR3 length is 14 residues. V lost 1 base to trimming and J lost 0 bases, with 6 bases between them. The CDR3 protein is CASSLGQLNTEAFF. The CDR3 coding sequence is TGTGCCAGCAGTTTAGGACAGCTGAACACTGAAGCTTTCTTT.

This chain joins TRBV18 and TRBJ2-7, with D maybe TRBD2 (6 bases). This CDR3 region has 13 residues. In germline, CDR1 is KGHSH, CDR2 LQKENI. Between the trimmed V and J ends, which lost 3 bases and 7 bases, there was a span of 13 bases. This CDR3 reads CASSPRDSGEQYV. The DNA for the CDR3 is TGTGCCAGCTCACCTAGGGACTCAGGGGAGCAGTACGTC.